The clone carrying this TCR beta chain is medium-sized within its sample. The V gene's germline CDR1 is MDHEN and CDR2 SYDVKM. This CDR3 has 13 residues. With V trimmed by 5 bases and J by 6 bases, 6 bases remained unmatched. This entry belongs to a study of T cell changes during pregnancy in multiple sclerosis. Assay used: immunoSEQ multiplex PCR; TCRdb lists only in-frame clones, some missing. The sample holds about 27,000 clones, approximately 92% seen once. The V call is TRBV28, the J call TRBJ2-7, with 8 bases aligning to TRBD1. The specimen was CD8+ T cells from peripheral blood mononuclear cells, collected in the second trimester of pregnancy. The sequence was obtained from a female donor with multiple sclerosis, enrolled in a pregnancy study. CDR3 sequence: CASSIGQGFEQYF. DNA for the CDR3: TGTGCCAGCAGTATCGGACAGGGCTTCGAGCAGTACTTC.